This is a list of T cell receptor beta chains from one sample in a study of shared clonotypes between healthy human individuals. The method was immunoSEQ multiplex PCR; TCRdb's version includes in-frame clones alone and lacks a portion of them. The table lists about 480,000 clones, approximately 79% of them singletons. The sequenced sample consisted of PBMCs. The receptors stem from a woman between 35 and 50 years old in good health. Some clones in this sample may be carry-over from other donors' samples. The CDR3 runs from the conserved cysteine through the conserved F or W. D genes are given only for firm matches. Clone size, where shown, is once, few, many, or a class for clones that have expanded.

clone_size	v_call	d_call	j_call	cdr3_nt	cdr3_aa
NA	TRBV6-1	TRBD2	TRBJ2-7	TGTGCCAGCAGTCGGACTAGCGGGGTCTCCTACGAGCAGTACTTC	CASSRTSGVSYEQYF
NA	TRBV7-9	TRBD1	TRBJ1-1	TGTGCCAGCAGAGGTAGGGAGGGGGCGCCGGCTTTCTTT	CASRGREGAPAFF
NA	TRBV7-2	TRBD1	TRBJ1-1	TGTGCCAGCAGCCTCCGGCTTCTCGACAGGGGCGATAACACTGAAGCTTTCTTT	CASSLRLLDRGDNTEAFF
NA	TRBV19	TRBD2	TRBJ2-5	TGTGCCAGTAACTCCTCGGGGGAGGGAGAGTCGGCAGAGACCCAGTACTTC	CASNSSGEGESAETQYF
NA	TRBV6-7	NA	TRBJ1-5	TGTGCCAGCAGTTATATACGGAAGAGAAAGAATCAGCCCCAGCATTTT	CASSYIRKRKNQPQHF
NA	TRBV5-4	NA	TRBJ1-1	TGTGCCAGCAGCTCCCCTTTGGGCAGGATGAACACTGAAGCTTTCTTT	CASSSPLGRMNTEAFF
NA	TRBV18	TRBD2	TRBJ2-1	TGTGCCAGCTCACCACCGGCCAGGTCTAGCGGGAGGGGTGAGCAGTTCTTC	CASSPPARSSGRGEQFF
NA	TRBV4-2	NA	TRBJ1-1	TGTGCCAGCAGCCCCCAGGGGACGGACAACACTGAAGCTTTCTTT	CASSPQGTDNTEAFF
NA	TRBV18	NA	TRBJ2-5	TGTGCCAGCTCACCTCGGACAAGCTCGGGCGGAGAGACCCAGTACTTC	CASSPRTSSGGETQYF
NA	TRBV19	NA	TRBJ1-5	TGTGCCAGTAGTTGGGGATATCAGCCCCAGCATTTT	CASSWGYQPQHF
many	TRBV5-6	TRBD1	TRBJ2-2	TGTGCCAGCAGCAGGGACAGGGCGAACACCGGGGAGCTGTTTTTT	CASSRDRANTGELFF
NA	TRBV6-5	TRBD2	TRBJ2-1	TGTGCCAGCAGTACTGGGCTAGCGGGAGGTAGATTGTTCTTC	CASSTGLAGGRLFF
NA	TRBV6-5	TRBD1	TRBJ2-7	TGTGCCAGCAGTACCGGGGACAGGGTAAACTACGAGCAGTACTTC	CASSTGDRVNYEQYF
once	TRBV5-6	NA	TRBJ2-7	TGTGCCAGCAGCTTGGGAGGGGCCGAGCAGTACTTC	CASSLGGAEQYF
NA	TRBV6-1	NA	TRBJ2-7	TGTGCCAGCAGTGACCGCTTACCGTCCCGGGGCGAGCAGTACTTC	CASSDRLPSRGEQYF
NA	TRBV7-2	NA	TRBJ2-7	TGTGCCAGCAGCTATCAGGGTCAGGACGAGCAGTACTTC	CASSYQGQDEQYF
NA	TRBV5-6	NA	TRBJ1-3	TGTGCCAGCAGCTTTAGGTTCTCTGGAAACACCATATATTTT	CASSFRFSGNTIYF
NA	TRBV7-8	TRBD1	TRBJ2-3	TGTGCCAGCAGCTTCAGACAGGGATTGAGGAGCACAGATACGCAGTATTTT	CASSFRQGLRSTDTQYF
NA	TRBV19	NA	TRBJ1-2	TGTGCCAGTAGTATACAACAGAAACGCGCCTATGGCTACACCTTC	CASSIQQKRAYGYTF
NA	TRBV6-1	TRBD2	TRBJ2-3	TGTGCCAGCAGTGAGACTAGCGGGAGTGGAACAGATACGCAGTATTTT	CASSETSGSGTDTQYF
NA	TRBV27	TRBD1	TRBJ2-7	TGTGCCAGCAGTTCGACTCGTCCCGGGACAGGGGAAGGCTCCTACGAGCAGTACTTC	CASSSTRPGTGEGSYEQYF
NA	TRBV6-5	TRBD2	TRBJ2-1	TGTGCCAGCAGACAGACTAGCGGGAGGGGCGATGAGCAGTTCTTC	CASRQTSGRGDEQFF
NA	TRBV19	TRBD2	TRBJ2-1	TGTGCCAGTAGTATAATAGCGGGAACGGACAATGAGCAGTTCTTC	CASSIIAGTDNEQFF
NA	TRBV19	TRBD2	TRBJ2-6	TGTGCCAGTAGTAGCCCAGGGGCTAGCGGGAGTATCGGTGGGGCCAACGTCCTGACTTTC	CASSSPGASGSIGGANVLTF
NA	TRBV28	NA	TRBJ2-5	TGTGCCAGCAGTTCAGTAACTTTCAAAGAGACCCAGTACTTC	CASSSVTFKETQYF
NA	TRBV6-1	NA	TRBJ1-3	TGTGCCAGCAGTGGAGGATATACCTCTGGAAACACCATATATTTT	CASSGGYTSGNTIYF
NA	TRBV19	TRBD1	TRBJ1-4	TGTGCCAGTAGCGCGGGACAGAGGTATGAAAAACTGTTTTTT	CASSAGQRYEKLFF
NA	TRBV5-1	NA	TRBJ1-1	TGCGCCAGCAGCTTGGCGGGCAGTGAAGCTTTCTTT	CASSLAGSEAFF
NA	TRBV10-3	TRBD1	TRBJ2-1	TGTGCCATCAGTGAAGTTGAGGGGACAGGGCAGTTCTTC	CAISEVEGTGQFF
few	TRBV5-1	NA	TRBJ2-3	TGCGCCAGCAGCTTCGATTTTGATACGCAGTATTTT	CASSFDFDTQYF
NA	TRBV30	NA	TRBJ1-6	TGTGCCTGGACACTTGGTAGGGGAGGTTATTCACCCCTCCACTTT	CAWTLGRGGYSPLHF